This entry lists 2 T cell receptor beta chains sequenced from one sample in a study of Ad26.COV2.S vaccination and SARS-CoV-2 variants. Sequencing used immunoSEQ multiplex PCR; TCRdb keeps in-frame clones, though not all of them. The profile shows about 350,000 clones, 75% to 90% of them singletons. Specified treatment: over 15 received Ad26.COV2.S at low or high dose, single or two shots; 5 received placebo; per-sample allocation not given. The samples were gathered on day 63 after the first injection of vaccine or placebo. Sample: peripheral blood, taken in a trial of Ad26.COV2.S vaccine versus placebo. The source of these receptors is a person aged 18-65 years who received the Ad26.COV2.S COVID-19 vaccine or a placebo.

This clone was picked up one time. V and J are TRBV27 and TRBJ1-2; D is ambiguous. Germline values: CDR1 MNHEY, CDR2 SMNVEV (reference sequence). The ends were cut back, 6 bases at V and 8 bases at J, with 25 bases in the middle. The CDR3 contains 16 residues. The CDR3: CASSVGISVTSGGYTF. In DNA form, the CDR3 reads TGTGCCAGCAGCGTGGGGATAAGTGTCACCTCTGGAGGCTACACCTTC.

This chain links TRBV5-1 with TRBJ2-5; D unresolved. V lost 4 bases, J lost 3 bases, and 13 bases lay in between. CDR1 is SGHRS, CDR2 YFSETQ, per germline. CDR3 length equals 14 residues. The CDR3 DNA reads TGCGCCAGCAGCCTTGGTGTACAGAAAGAGACCCAGTACTTC. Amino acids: CASSLGVQKETQYF. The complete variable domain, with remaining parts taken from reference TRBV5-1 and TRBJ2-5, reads KAGVTQTPRYLIKTRGQQVTLSCSPISGHRSVSWYQQTPGQGLQFLFEYFSETQRNKGNFPGRFSGRQFSNSRSEMNVSTLELGDSALYLCASSLGVQKETQYFGPGTRLLVL.